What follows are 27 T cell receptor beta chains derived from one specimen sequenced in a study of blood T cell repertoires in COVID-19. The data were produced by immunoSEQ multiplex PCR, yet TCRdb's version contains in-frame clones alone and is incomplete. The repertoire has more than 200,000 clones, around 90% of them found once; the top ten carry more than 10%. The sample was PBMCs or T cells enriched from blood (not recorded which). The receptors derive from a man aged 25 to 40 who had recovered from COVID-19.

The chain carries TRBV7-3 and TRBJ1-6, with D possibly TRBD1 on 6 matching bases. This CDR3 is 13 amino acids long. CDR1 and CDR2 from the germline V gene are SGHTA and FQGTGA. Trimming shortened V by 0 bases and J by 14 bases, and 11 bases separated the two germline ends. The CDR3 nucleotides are TGTGCCAGCAGCTTAACACAGGGTGGGACCCTCCACTTT. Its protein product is CASSLTQGGTLHF.

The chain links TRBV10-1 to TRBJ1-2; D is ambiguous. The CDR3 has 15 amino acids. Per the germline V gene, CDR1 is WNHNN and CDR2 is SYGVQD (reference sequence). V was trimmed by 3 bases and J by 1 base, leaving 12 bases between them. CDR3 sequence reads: CASSDVRVCNYGYTF. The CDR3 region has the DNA TGCGCCAGCAGTGATGTGAGGGTCTGTAACTATGGCTACACCTTC.

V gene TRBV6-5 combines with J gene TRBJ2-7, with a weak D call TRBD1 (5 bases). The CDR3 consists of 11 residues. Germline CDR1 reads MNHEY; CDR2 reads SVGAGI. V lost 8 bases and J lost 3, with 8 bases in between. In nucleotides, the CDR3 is TGTGCCAGCGCTCAGGGCTACGAGCAGTACTTC. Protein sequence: CASAQGYEQYF.

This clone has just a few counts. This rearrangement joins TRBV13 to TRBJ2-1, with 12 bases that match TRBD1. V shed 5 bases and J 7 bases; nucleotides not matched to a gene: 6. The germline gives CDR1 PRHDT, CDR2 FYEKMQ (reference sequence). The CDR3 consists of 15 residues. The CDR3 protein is CASSLGTGGGNEQFF. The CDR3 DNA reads TGTGCCAGCAGCCTGGGGACAGGGGGCGGGAATGAGCAGTTCTTC.

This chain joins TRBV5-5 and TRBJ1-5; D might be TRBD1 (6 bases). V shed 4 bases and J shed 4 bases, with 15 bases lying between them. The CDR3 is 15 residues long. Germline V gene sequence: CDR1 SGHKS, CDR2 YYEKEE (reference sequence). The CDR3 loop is CASSRTGNGNQPQHF. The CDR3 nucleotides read TGTGCCAGCAGCCGAACAGGGAATGGAAATCAGCCCCAGCATTTT.

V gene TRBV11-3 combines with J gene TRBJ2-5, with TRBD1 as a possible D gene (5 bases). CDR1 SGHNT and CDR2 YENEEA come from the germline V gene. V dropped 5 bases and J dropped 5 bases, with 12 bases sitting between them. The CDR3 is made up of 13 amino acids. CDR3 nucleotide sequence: TGTGCCAGCAGCCCAGGGATGCGGGAGACCCAGTACTTC. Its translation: CASSPGMRETQYF.

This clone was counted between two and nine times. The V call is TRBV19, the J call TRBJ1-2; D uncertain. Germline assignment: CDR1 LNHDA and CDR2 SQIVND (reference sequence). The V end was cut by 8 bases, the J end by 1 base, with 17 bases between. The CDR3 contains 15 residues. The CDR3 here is CASSPTPSVNYGYTF. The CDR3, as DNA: TGTGCCAGTTCCCCGACACCCTCTGTTAACTATGGCTACACCTTC.

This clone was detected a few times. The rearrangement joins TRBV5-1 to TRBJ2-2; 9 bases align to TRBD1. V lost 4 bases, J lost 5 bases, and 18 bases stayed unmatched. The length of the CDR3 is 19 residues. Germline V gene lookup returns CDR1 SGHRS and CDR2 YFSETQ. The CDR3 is CASSISFQRGQGSTGELFF. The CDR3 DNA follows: TGCGCCAGCAGCATATCCTTCCAAAGGGGACAGGGTTCAACCGGGGAGCTGTTTTTT.

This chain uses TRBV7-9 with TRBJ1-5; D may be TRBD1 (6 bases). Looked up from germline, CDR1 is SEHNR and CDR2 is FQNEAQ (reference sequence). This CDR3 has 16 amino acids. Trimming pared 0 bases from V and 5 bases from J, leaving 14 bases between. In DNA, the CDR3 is TGTGCCAGCAGCTTAGCGGGCCAGGGGCCCCATCAGCCCCAGCATTTT. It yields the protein CASSLAGQGPHQPQHF.

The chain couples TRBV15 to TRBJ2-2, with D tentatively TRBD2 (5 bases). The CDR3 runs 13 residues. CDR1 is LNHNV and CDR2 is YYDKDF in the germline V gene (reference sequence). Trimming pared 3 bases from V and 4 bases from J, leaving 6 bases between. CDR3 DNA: TGTGCCACCAGCAGGGAGGTCACCGGGGAGCTGTTTTTT. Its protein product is CATSREVTGELFF.

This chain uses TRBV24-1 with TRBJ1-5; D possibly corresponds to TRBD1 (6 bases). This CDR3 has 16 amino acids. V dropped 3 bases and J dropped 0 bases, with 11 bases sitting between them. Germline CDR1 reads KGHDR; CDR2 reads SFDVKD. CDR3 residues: CATSDAGTSSNQPQHF. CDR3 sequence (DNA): TGTGCCACCAGTGATGCCGGGACATCTAGCAATCAGCCCCAGCATTTT.

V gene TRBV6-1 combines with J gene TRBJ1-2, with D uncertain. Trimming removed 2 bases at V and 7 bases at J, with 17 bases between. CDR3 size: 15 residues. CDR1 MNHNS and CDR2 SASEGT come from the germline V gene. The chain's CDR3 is CASSELANGVRGYTF. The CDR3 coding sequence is TGTGCCAGCAGTGAATTGGCCAACGGGGTTCGTGGCTACACCTTC.

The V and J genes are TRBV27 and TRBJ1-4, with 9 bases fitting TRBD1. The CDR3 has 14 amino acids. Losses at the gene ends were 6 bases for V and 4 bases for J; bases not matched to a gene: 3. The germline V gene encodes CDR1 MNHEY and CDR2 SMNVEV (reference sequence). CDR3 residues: CASRLGQGNEKLFF. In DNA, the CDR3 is TGTGCCAGCAGGTTGGGACAGGGTAATGAAAAACTGTTTTTT.

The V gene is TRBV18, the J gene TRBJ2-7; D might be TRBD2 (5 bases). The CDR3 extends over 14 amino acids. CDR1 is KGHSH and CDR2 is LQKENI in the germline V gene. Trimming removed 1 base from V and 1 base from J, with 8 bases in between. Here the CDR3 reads CASSPLPGSYEQYF. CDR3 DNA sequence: TGTGCCAGCTCACCACTCCCGGGATCCTACGAGCAGTACTTC.

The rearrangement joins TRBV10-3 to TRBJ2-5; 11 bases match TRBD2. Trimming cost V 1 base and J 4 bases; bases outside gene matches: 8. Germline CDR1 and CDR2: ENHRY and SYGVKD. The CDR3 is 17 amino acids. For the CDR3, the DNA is TGTGCCATCAGTGAGTGGGTACTAGCGGGAGAAACAGAGACCCAGTACTTC. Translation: CAISEWVLAGETETQYF.

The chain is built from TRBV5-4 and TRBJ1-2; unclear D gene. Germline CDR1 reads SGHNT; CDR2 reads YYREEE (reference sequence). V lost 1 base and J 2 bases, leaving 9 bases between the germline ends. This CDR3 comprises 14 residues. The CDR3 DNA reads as TGTGCCAGCAGCTTGAGCCCAGGCAACTATGGCTACACCTTC. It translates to CASSLSPGNYGYTF. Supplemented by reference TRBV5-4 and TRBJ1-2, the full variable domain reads ETGVTQSPTHLIKTRGQQVTLRCSSQSGHNTVSWYQQALGQGPQFIFQYYREEENGRGNFPPRFSGLQFPNYSSELNVNALELDDSALYLCASSLSPGNYGYTFGSGTRLTVV.

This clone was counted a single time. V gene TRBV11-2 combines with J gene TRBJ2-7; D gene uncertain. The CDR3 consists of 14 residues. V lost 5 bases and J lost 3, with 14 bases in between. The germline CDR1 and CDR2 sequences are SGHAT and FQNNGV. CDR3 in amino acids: CASSPTTGYYEQYF. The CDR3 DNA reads TGTGCCAGCAGCCCGACCACCGGGTACTACGAGCAGTACTTC.

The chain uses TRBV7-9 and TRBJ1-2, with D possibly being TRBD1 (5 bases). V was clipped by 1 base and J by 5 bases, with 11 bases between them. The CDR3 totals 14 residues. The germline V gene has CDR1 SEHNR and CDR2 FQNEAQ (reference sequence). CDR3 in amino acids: CASSLVGSGYGYTF. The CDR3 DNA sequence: TGTGCCAGCAGCTTAGTTGGTTCAGGGTATGGCTACACCTTC.

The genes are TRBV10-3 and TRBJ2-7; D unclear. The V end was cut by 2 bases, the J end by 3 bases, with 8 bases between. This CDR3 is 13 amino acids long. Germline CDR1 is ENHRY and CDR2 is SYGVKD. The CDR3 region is CAISEGLDYEQYF. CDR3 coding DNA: TGTGCCATCAGTGAGGGGCTGGACTACGAGCAGTACTTC.

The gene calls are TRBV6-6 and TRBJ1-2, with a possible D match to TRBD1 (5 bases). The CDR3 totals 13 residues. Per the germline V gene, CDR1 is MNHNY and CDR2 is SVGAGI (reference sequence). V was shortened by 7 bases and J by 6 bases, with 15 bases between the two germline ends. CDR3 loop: CASIRRQGNGYTF. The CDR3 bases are TGTGCCAGCATCCGAAGGCAGGGAAATGGCTACACCTTC.

This CDR3 reads CTTKRSIMNTEAFF. For the CDR3, the DNA is TGCACCACAAAAAGATCGATCATGAACACTGAAGCTTTCTTT. The rearrangement uses TRBV29-1 and TRBJ1-1; the D is unclear. The V gene's germline CDR1 is SQVTM and CDR2 ANQGSEA. CDR3 length: 14 amino acids.

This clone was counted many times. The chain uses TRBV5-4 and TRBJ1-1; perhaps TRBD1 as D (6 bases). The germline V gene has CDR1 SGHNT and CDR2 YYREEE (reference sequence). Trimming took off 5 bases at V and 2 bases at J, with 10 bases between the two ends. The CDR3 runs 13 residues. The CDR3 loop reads CASSIQGNTEAFF. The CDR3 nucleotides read TGTGCCAGCAGTATACAGGGAAACACTGAAGCTTTCTTT.

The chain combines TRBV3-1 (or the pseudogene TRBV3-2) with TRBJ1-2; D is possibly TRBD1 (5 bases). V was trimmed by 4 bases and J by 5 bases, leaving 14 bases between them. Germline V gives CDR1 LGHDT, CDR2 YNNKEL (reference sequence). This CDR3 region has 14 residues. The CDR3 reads CASSPLGRIYGYTF. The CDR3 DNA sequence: TGTGCCAGCAGCCCCTTGGGGCGGATTTATGGCTACACCTTC.

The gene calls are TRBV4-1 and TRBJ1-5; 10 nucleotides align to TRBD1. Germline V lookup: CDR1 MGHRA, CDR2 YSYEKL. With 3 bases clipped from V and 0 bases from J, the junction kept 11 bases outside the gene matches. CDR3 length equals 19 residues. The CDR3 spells CASSQSGTGVPYSNQPQHF. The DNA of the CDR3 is TGCGCCAGCAGCCAGTCCGGGACAGGGGTTCCTTATAGCAATCAGCCCCAGCATTTT.

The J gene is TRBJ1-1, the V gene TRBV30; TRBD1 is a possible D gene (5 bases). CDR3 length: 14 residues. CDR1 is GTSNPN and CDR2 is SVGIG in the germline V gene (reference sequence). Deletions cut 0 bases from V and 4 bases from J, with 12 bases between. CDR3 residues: CAWSVGGRGTEAFF. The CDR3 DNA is TGTGCCTGGAGTGTCGGGGGTAGGGGCACTGAAGCTTTCTTT.

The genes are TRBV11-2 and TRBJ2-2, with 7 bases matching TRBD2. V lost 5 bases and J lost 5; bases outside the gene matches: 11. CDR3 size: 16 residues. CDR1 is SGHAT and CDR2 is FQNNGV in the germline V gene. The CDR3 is CASSRPAGVGTGELFF. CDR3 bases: TGTGCCAGCAGCCGCCCGGCGGGAGTCGGAACCGGGGAGCTGTTTTTT.

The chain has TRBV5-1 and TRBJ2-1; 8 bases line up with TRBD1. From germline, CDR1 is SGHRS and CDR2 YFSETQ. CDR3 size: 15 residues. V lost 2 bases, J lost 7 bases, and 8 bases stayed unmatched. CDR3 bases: TGCGCCAGCAGCTTACCAGGGGGCGCCTCAAATGAGCAGTTCTTC. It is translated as CASSLPGGASNEQFF.